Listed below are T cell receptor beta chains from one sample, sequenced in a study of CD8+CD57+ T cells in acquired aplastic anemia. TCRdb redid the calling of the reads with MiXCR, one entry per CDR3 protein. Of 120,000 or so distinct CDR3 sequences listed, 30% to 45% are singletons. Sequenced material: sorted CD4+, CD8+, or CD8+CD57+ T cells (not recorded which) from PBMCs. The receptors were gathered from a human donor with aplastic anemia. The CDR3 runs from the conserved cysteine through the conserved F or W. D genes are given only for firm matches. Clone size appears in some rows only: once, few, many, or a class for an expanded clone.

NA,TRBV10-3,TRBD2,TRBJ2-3,TGTGCCATCAGTCATGGCAGGGGAGCTAGCGGGGGGGCCACAGATACGCAGTATTTT,CAISHGRGASGGATDTQYF
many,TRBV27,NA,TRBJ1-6,TGTGCCAGCAAACTGGGGGAACGCTCCTATAATTCACCCCTCCACTTT,CASKLGERSYNSPLHF
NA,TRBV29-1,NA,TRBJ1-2,TGCAGCGTTGAAACTGGGCTGGTCTATGGCTACACCTTC,CSVETGLVYGYTF
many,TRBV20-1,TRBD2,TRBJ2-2,TGCAGTGCTAGCGTGTGGGGACTAGAGAACACCGGGGAGCTGTTTTTT,CSASVWGLENTGELFF
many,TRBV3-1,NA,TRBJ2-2,TGTGCCAGCAGCGTTGTCAGGGGAGGGGAGCTGTTTTTT,CASSVVRGGELFF
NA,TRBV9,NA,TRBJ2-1,TGTGCCAGCAGCGTCATAGCGGATCACTACAATGAGCAGTTCTTC,CASSVIADHYNEQFF
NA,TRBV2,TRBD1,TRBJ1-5,TGTGCCAGCAGACAGGGGGTAAGCAATCAGCCCCAGCATTTT,CASRQGVSNQPQHF
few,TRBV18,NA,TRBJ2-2,TGTGCCAGCTCACCAAGTACAGGGAACACCGGGGAGCTGTTTTTT,CASSPSTGNTGELFF
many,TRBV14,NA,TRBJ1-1,TGTGCCAGCAGCCACTACACTGAAGCTTTCTTT,CASSHYTEAFF
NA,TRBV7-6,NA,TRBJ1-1,TGTGCCCCGAGGGTTGAGGGGCCGAACACTGAAGCTTTCTTT,CAPRVEGPNTEAFF
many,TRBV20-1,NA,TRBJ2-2,TGCAGTGCTTTCCGGCGATCTCCCGCCACCGGGGAGCTGTTTTTT,CSAFRRSPATGELFF
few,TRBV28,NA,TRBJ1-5,TGTGCCAGCAGTTTATGGGACAGCAATCAGCCCCAGCATTTT,CASSLWDSNQPQHF
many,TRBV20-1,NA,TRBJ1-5,TGCAGTGCCATAACCGGGCAGGCCCTAAATGAGCCCCAGCATTTT,CSAITGQALNEPQHF
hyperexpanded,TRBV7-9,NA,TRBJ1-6,TGTGCCAGCAGCTTAAGTAATTCACCCCTCCACTTT,CASSLSNSPLHF
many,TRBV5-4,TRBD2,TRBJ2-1,TGTGCCAGCAGCTTGCCCACTAGCGGGGGGGCCAATGAGCAGTTCTTC,CASSLPTSGGANEQFF
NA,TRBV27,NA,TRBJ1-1,TGTGCCAGCAGTTTCACAGGAGGGGGACTCAACACTGAAGCTTTCTTT,CASSFTGGGLNTEAFF
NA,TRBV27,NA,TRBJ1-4,TGTGCCAGCAGTCCTTACGGCTCGGAGGGGGAAAAACTGTTTTTT,CASSPYGSEGEKLFF
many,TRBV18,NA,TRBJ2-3,TGTGCCAGCTCAGCACCCACAGATACGCAGTATTTT,CASSAPTDTQYF
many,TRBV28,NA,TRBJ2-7,TGTGCCAGCAAGAGGGCAGGGTACGAGCAGTACTTC,CASKRAGYEQYF
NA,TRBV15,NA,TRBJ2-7,TGTGCCACCAGCAGAGATCCGCAGGGTTACGAGCAGTACTTC,CATSRDPQGYEQYF
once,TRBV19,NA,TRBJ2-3,TGTGCCAGTGAGGGAGATACGCAGTATTTT,CASEGDTQYF
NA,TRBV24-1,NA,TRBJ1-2,TGTGCCACCAGTGATCCGACAGTGTATGGCTACACCTTC,CATSDPTVYGYTF
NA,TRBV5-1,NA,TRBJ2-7,TGCGCCAGCAGCGTCCGGGACGGAAGCTACGAGCAGTACTTC,CASSVRDGSYEQYF
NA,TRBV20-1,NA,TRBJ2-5,TGCAGTGCTAGGAGGTCGTCGGGAGAAGAGACCCAGTACTTC,CSARRSSGEETQYF
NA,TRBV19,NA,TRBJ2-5,TGTGCCAGTAGTACCTATCACGGTGGGGGGATGGTAGAGACCCAGTACTTC,CASSTYHGGGMVETQYF
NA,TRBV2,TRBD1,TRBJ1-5,TGTGCCAGCAAGCGAGGACAGGGGGGCCAGCCCCAGCATTTT,CASKRGQGGQPQHF
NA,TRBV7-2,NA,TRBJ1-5,TGTGCCAGCACCTCTTATCCCAATCAGCCCCAGCGTTTT,CASTSYPNQPQRF
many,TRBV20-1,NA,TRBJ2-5,TGCAGTGCTGCGCAGGGGGGGCCAGAGACCCAGTACTTC,CSAAQGGPETQYF
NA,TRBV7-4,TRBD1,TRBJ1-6,TGTGCCAGCAGATGGACAGGGAATTCACCCCTCCACTTT,CASRWTGNSPLHF
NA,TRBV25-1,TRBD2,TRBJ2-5,TGTGCCAGCAGTGAATATAAAGGACTAGCGGGTACCTCGTACCAAGAGACCCAGTACTTC,CASSEYKGLAGTSYQETQYF
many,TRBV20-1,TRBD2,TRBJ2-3,TGCAGTGCTAGTCCTCTAGCGGGGGGCCTGGCAGATACGCAGTATTTT,CSASPLAGGLADTQYF
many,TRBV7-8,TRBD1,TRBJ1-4,TGTGCCTGCAGCTTAAATCCAGGGGGCGTGGGAAAACTGTTTTTT,CACSLNPGGVGKLFF
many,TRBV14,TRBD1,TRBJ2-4,TGTGCCAGCAGCGCTCGGACAGGGGGTTCCAAAAACATTCAGTACTTC,CASSARTGGSKNIQYF
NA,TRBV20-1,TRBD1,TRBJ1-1,TGCAGTGCTAGAATGACAGGGCCTAACACTGAAGCTTTCTTT,CSARMTGPNTEAFF
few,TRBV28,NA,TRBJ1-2,TGTGCCAGCAGTTTGCAGGGAAATAACTATGGCTACACCTTC,CASSLQGNNYGYTF
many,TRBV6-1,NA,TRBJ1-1,TGTGCCAGCAGTGAAGAGAACGTCGCTTTCTTT,CASSEENVAFF
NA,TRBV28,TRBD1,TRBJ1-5,TGTGCCAGCAGTTTTGTAGGTGGGACAGGGGATCAGCCCCAGCATTTT,CASSFVGGTGDQPQHF
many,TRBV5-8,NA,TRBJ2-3,TGTGCCAGCAGACGACGCGTGACAGATACGCAGTATTTT,CASRRRVTDTQYF
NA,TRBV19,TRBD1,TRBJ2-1,TGTGCCAGCACGGACAGGGGGGACGAGCAGTCCTTC,CASTDRGDEQSF
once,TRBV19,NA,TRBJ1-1,TGTGCCAGTAGTATACAGAGAAACACTGAAGCTTTCTTT,CASSIQRNTEAFF
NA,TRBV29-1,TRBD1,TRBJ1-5,TGCAGCGTGGGGGACAGGAAAAATCAGCCCCAGCATTTT,CSVGDRKNQPQHF
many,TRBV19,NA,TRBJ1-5,TGTGCCAGTAGCTCCACGGGGGGAGGACAGCCCCAGCATTTT,CASSSTGGGQPQHF
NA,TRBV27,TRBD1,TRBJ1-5,TGTGCCAGCAGTTTACGATTGGTAGGGGGCAGTGATCAGCCCCAGCATTTT,CASSLRLVGGSDQPQHF
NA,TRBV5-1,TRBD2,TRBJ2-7,TGCGCCAGCAGGCTAGCGGGAGAGGGTGAGCAGTACTTC,CASRLAGEGEQYF
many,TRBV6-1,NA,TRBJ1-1,TGTGCCAGCAGGCAAACAGAAAACACTGAAGCTTTCTTT,CASRQTENTEAFF
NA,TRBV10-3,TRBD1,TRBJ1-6,TGTGCCATCAGTGATCGACAGGGGGCCCTCCACTTT,CAISDRQGALHF
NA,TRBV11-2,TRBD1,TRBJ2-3,TGTGCCAGCAGCCCCGGGACAGGGGGAGAGGATACGCAGTATTTT,CASSPGTGGEDTQYF
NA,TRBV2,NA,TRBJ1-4,TGTGCCAGCAGTGAATTGACTCAGGGTGAAAAACTGTTTTTT,CASSELTQGEKLFF
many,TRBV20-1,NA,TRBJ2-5,TGCAGTGCTAGAGTTCCAGTAAAGACCCAGTACTTC,CSARVPVKTQYF
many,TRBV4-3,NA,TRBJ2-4,TGCGCCAGCAGCCAATGGGACCAAAACATTCAGTACTTC,CASSQWDQNIQYF